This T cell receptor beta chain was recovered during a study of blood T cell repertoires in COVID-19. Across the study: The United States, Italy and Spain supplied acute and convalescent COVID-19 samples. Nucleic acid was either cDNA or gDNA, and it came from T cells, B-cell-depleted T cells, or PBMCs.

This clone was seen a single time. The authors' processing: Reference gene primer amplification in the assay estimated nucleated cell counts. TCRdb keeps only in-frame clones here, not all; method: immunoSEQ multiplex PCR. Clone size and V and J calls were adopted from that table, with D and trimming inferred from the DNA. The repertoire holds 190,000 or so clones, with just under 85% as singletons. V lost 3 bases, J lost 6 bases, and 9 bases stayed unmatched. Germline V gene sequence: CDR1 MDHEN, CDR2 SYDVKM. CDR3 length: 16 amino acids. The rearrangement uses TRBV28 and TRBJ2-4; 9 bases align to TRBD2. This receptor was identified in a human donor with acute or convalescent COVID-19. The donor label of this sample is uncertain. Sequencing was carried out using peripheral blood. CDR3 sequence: CASSFPPGLAVNIQYF. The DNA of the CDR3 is TGTGCCAGCAGTTTCCCCCCGGGACTAGCAGTAAACATTCAGTACTTC. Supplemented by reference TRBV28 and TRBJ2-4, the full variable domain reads DVKVTQSSRYLVKRTGEKVFLECVQDMDHENMFWYRQDPGLGLRLIYFSYDVKMKEKGDIPEGYSVSREKKERFSLILESASTNQTSMYLCASSFPPGLAVNIQYFGAGTRLSVL.